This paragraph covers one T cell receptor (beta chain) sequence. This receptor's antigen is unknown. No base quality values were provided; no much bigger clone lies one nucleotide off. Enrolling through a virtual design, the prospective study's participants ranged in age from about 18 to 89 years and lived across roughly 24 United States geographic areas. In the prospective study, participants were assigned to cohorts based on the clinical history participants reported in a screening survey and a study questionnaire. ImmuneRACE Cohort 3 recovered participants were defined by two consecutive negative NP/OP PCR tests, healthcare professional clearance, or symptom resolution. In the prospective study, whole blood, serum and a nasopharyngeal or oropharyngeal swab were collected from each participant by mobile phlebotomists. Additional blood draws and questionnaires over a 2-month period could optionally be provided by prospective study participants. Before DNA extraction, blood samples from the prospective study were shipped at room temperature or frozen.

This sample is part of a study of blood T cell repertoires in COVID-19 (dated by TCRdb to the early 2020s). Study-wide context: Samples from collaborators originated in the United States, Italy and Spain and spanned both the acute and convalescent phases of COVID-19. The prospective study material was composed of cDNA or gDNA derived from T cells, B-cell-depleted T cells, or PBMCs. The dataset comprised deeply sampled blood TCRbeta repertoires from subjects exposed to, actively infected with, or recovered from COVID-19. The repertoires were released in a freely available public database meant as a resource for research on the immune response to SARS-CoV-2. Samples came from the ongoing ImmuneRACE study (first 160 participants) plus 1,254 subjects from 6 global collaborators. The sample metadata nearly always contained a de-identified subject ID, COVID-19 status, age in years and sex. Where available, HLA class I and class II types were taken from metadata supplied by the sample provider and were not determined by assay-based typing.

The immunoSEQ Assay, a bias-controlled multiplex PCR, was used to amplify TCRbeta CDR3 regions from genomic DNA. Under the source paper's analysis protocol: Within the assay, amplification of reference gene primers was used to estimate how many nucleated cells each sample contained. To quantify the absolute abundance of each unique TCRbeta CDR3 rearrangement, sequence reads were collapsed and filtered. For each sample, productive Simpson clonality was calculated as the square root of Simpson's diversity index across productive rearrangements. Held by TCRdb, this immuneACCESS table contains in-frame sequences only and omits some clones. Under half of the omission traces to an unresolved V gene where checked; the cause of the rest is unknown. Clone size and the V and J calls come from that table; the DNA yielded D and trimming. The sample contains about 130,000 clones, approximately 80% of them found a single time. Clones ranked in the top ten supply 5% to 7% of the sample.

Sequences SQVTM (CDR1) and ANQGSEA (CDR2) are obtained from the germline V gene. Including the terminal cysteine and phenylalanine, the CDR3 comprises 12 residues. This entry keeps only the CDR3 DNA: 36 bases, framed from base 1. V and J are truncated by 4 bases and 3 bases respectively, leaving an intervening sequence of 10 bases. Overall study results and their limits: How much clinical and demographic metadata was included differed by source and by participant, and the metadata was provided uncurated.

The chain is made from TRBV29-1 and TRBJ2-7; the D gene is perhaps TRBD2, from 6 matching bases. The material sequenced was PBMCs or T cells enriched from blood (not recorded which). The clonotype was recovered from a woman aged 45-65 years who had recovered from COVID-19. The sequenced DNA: TGCAGCGTTGGGAGGGACGACTACGAGCAGTACTTC. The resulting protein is CSVGRDDYEQYF.